Here is one TCR beta chain with its context. As yet, its antigen is unknown. These data are taken from a study of T cells in tuberculosis. Notes on the study in general: Smaller distances to GMM-specific TCRs suggested their expansion in active tuberculosis. Smaller alpha distances in active tuberculosis partly reflected shorter CDR3-alpha lengths.

Tuberculin skin test and IGRA determined adolescents' latent tuberculosis status at entry. Each donor contributed about 100,000 T cells on average, unsorted. The assay was immunoSEQ multiplex PCR, and TCRdb's table has in-frame clones only and misses some. The data show approximately 30,000 clones, about nine tenths seen once. The germline V gene has CDR1 MNHNY and CDR2 SVGAGI (reference sequence). Unmatched junction bases numbered 11, after V lost 7 bases and J lost 3 bases. The CDR3 is 16 residues long. The chain uses TRBV6-6 and TRBJ2-4, with 8 bases fitting TRBD1. Material: PBMCs. The clonotype comes from a donor aged 5 to 30 with latent tuberculosis or without tuberculosis infection. Some clones in this sample may be carry-over from other donors' samples. The DNA of the CDR3 is TGTGCCAGCATCTCCCCAGGGGGCAAGGGCAAAAACATTCAGTACTTC. Encoded protein: CASISPGGKGKNIQYF.